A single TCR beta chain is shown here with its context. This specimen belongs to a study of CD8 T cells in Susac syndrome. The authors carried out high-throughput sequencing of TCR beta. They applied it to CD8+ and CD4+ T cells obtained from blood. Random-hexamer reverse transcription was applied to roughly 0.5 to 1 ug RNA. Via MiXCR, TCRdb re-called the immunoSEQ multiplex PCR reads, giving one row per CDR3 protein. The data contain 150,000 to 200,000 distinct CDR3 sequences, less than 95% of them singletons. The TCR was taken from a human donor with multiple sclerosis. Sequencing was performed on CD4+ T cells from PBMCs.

CDR3 coding DNA: TGTGCCATCAGTGAGTTACTGGGGGGGCAAGAGACCCAGTACTTC. This encodes CAISELLGGQETQYF. The chain is built from TRBV10-3 and TRBJ2-5; 7 nucleotides match TRBD2. CDR3 length: 15 amino acids. V shed 1 base, J shed 2 bases, and the junction held 4 bases outside the gene matches. The germline gives CDR1 ENHRY, CDR2 SYGVKD.